This is a list of T cell receptor beta chains from one sample in a study of T cell changes during pregnancy in multiple sclerosis. The assay was immunoSEQ multiplex PCR, and TCRdb's table has in-frame clones only and misses some. The sample has tens of thousands of clones, roughly 92% seen once. This material consisted of CD4+ T cells from peripheral blood mononuclear cells, taken in the first trimester of pregnancy. The receptors originated from a female donor with multiple sclerosis, enrolled in a pregnancy study. The CDR3 runs from the conserved cysteine through the conserved F or W. The order of the fields is V gene, clone size, D gene, J gene, CDR3 length, CDR3 DNA, CDR3 protein. A D gene is named only where the DNA matches it firmly. The size of a clone is reported for some rows only, either as once, few or many, or as a class for expanded clones.

v_gene: TRBV7-2; abundance: NA; d_gene: TRBD1; j_gene: TRBJ2-1; len: 14; CDR3nt: TGTGCCAGCAGCTTGGGACAGCTTCTCAATGAGCAGTTCTTC; CDR3aa: CASSLGQLLNEQFF
v_gene: TRBV20-1; abundance: NA; d_gene: NA; j_gene: TRBJ1-2; len: 11; CDR3nt: TGCAGTGCGTACCAGGGGTATGGCTACACCTTC; CDR3aa: CSAYQGYGYTF
v_gene: TRBV28; abundance: NA; d_gene: NA; j_gene: TRBJ1-1; len: 14; CDR3nt: TGTGCCAGCAGTCCCACCCGATGGACAGCCGAAGCTTTCTTT; CDR3aa: CASSPTRWTAEAFF
v_gene: TRBV18; abundance: NA; d_gene: TRBD2; j_gene: TRBJ2-7; len: 17; CDR3nt: TGTGCCAGCTCACTCGGGACTAGCGGGAGCCTCTTCGACGAGCAGTACTTC; CDR3aa: CASSLGTSGSLFDEQYF
v_gene: TRBV6-6; abundance: NA; d_gene: NA; j_gene: TRBJ2-7; len: 14; CDR3nt: TGTGCCAGCAGCCTAACAGGGGGAGGGGGGGAGCAGTACTTC; CDR3aa: CASSLTGGGGEQYF
v_gene: TRBV9; abundance: NA; d_gene: TRBD2; j_gene: TRBJ2-4; len: 16; CDR3nt: TGTGCCAGCAGCGTGGCGGGAGCGGGAGCCAAAAACATTCAGTACTTC; CDR3aa: CASSVAGAGAKNIQYF
v_gene: TRBV4-2; abundance: once; d_gene: TRBD2; j_gene: TRBJ2-7; len: 14; CDR3nt: TGTGCCAGCAGCCAAAGTAGCGGGGTTGAGGAGCAGTACTTC; CDR3aa: CASSQSSGVEEQYF
v_gene: TRBV6-5; abundance: NA; d_gene: NA; j_gene: TRBJ2-2; len: 16; CDR3nt: TGTGCCAGCAGTTACTCGCAGCAGGGCGAGACCGGGGAGCTGTTTTTT; CDR3aa: CASSYSQQGETGELFF
v_gene: TRBV27; abundance: NA; d_gene: TRBD1; j_gene: TRBJ2-7; len: 15; CDR3nt: TGTGCCAGCAGTTTTAATCAGGACAGGTTACACGAGCAGTACTTC; CDR3aa: CASSFNQDRLHEQYF
v_gene: TRBV19; abundance: once; d_gene: TRBD1; j_gene: TRBJ2-7; len: 15; CDR3nt: TGTGCCAGTAGTCCTCGACAGGGAATCTTCCACGAGCAGTACTTC; CDR3aa: CASSPRQGIFHEQYF
v_gene: TRBV7-9; abundance: NA; d_gene: TRBD1; j_gene: TRBJ2-1; len: 14; CDR3nt: TGTGCCAGCAGCTGGCAGGGGGCCGACAATGAGCAGTTCTTC; CDR3aa: CASSWQGADNEQFF
v_gene: TRBV4-1; abundance: NA; d_gene: NA; j_gene: TRBJ1-4; len: 17; CDR3nt: TGCGCCAGCAGCCAAGAAGGAGGAGGGAATACTAATGAAAAACTGTTTTTT; CDR3aa: CASSQEGGGNTNEKLFF
v_gene: TRBV5-6; abundance: NA; d_gene: NA; j_gene: TRBJ2-7; len: 12; CDR3nt: TGTGCCAGCAGCTTGGCCAGTTACGAGCAGTACTTC; CDR3aa: CASSLASYEQYF
v_gene: TRBV29-1; abundance: NA; d_gene: TRBD2; j_gene: TRBJ2-1; len: 13; CDR3nt: TGCAGCGTTGAGCGGGAGGGCCGCCATGAGCAGTTCTTC; CDR3aa: CSVEREGRHEQFF
v_gene: TRBV25-1; abundance: NA; d_gene: TRBD2; j_gene: TRBJ2-1; len: 14; CDR3nt: TGTGCCAGCGGGCTAGCGGGAGTGTTAAATGAGCAGTTCTTC; CDR3aa: CASGLAGVLNEQFF
v_gene: TRBV2; abundance: NA; d_gene: NA; j_gene: TRBJ2-7; len: 16; CDR3nt: TGTGCCAGCAGTGAAGCCCATCCTAGTCCGGTCTACGAGCAGTACTTC; CDR3aa: CASSEAHPSPVYEQYF
v_gene: TRBV28; abundance: NA; d_gene: TRBD1; j_gene: TRBJ1-5; len: 14; CDR3nt: TGTGCCAGCAGTTCAGGGGGCGTCGGTCAGCCCCAGCATTTT; CDR3aa: CASSSGGVGQPQHF
v_gene: TRBV5-1; abundance: NA; d_gene: TRBD2; j_gene: TRBJ2-5; len: 19; CDR3nt: TGCGCCAGCAGCTTGGGATTAGCGGGAGTAAAAGTGTCAGAAGAGACCCAGTACTTC; CDR3aa: CASSLGLAGVKVSEETQYF
v_gene: TRBV18; abundance: few; d_gene: TRBD1; j_gene: TRBJ1-5; len: 15; CDR3nt: TGTGCCAGCTCACGCGGACAGGGGGACAATCAGCCCCAGCATTTT; CDR3aa: CASSRGQGDNQPQHF
v_gene: TRBV7-2; abundance: NA; d_gene: TRBD1; j_gene: TRBJ2-7; len: 14; CDR3nt: TGTGCCAGCAGCTTAATCGACAGGGGTGACGAGCAGTACTTC; CDR3aa: CASSLIDRGDEQYF
v_gene: TRBV5-1; abundance: NA; d_gene: NA; j_gene: TRBJ1-3; len: 15; CDR3nt: TGCGCCAGCAGGCGGGGGGAAGGTGCTGGAAACACCATATATTTT; CDR3aa: CASRRGEGAGNTIYF
v_gene: TRBV9; abundance: NA; d_gene: TRBD2; j_gene: TRBJ2-1; len: 15; CDR3nt: TGTGCCAGCACCACCAGGGTAGCGGGAGTGGATGAGCAGTTCTTC; CDR3aa: CASTTRVAGVDEQFF
v_gene: TRBV6-1; abundance: NA; d_gene: TRBD1; j_gene: TRBJ1-2; len: 16; CDR3nt: TGTGCCAGCAGTGATCAGACCTGGGGACAGTACTATGGCTACACCTTC; CDR3aa: CASSDQTWGQYYGYTF
v_gene: TRBV28; abundance: NA; d_gene: TRBD2; j_gene: TRBJ2-1; len: 15; CDR3nt: TGTGCCAGCAGTTTACCTAGCGGTAATTACAATGAGCAGTTCTTC; CDR3aa: CASSLPSGNYNEQFF
v_gene: TRBV7-9; abundance: NA; d_gene: NA; j_gene: TRBJ1-3; len: 16; CDR3nt: TGTGCCAGCAGCTTAATGACCATAGCCTCTGGAAACACCATATATTTT; CDR3aa: CASSLMTIASGNTIYF
v_gene: TRBV7-9; abundance: NA; d_gene: NA; j_gene: TRBJ1-1; len: 14; CDR3nt: TGTGCCAGCAGCCCCCAGGTGACGCTGGCTGAAGCTTTCTTT; CDR3aa: CASSPQVTLAEAFF
v_gene: TRBV5-1; abundance: NA; d_gene: NA; j_gene: TRBJ1-2; len: 13; CDR3nt: TGCGCCAGCAGCTTGACAGGAGACTATGGCTACACCTTC; CDR3aa: CASSLTGDYGYTF
v_gene: TRBV2; abundance: NA; d_gene: NA; j_gene: TRBJ2-7; len: 12; CDR3nt: TGTGCCAGCACTAGCTCCTCCTACGAGCAGTACTTC; CDR3aa: CASTSSSYEQYF
v_gene: TRBV6-5; abundance: once; d_gene: NA; j_gene: TRBJ1-2; len: 11; CDR3nt: TGTGCCAGCGGACCAGGGTATGGCTACACCTTC; CDR3aa: CASGPGYGYTF
v_gene: TRBV19; abundance: NA; d_gene: TRBD1; j_gene: TRBJ1-1; len: 15; CDR3nt: TGTGCCAGTAGACTGGACAGGGCCTCGAACACTGAAGCTTTCTTT; CDR3aa: CASRLDRASNTEAFF
v_gene: TRBV15; abundance: NA; d_gene: NA; j_gene: TRBJ1-1; len: 14; CDR3nt: TGTGCCACCAGCAGAGCCCGGGTTGGGACTGAAGCTTTCTTT; CDR3aa: CATSRARVGTEAFF
v_gene: TRBV20-1; abundance: NA; d_gene: TRBD2; j_gene: TRBJ2-7; len: 11; CDR3nt: TGCAGTGCTAGCGGGAGGGACGAGCAGTACTTC; CDR3aa: CSASGRDEQYF
v_gene: TRBV15; abundance: NA; d_gene: NA; j_gene: TRBJ1-5; len: 15; CDR3nt: TGTGCCACCAGCAGAGACTACAGCAGCAATCAGCCCCAGCATTTT; CDR3aa: CATSRDYSSNQPQHF
v_gene: TRBV6-1; abundance: few; d_gene: NA; j_gene: TRBJ1-1; len: 14; CDR3nt: TGTGCCAGCAGCAACAGGGCCCTGAACACTGAAGCTTTCTTT; CDR3aa: CASSNRALNTEAFF